There are a few counts of the clone carrying this T cell receptor (beta chain). What it binds is unknown. These data come from a study of regulatory T cells in long-lasting Graves disease. Study-level points and caveats: Patients whose Graves' disease persisted exhibited lower TCR diversity than those newly diagnosed. Segments TRBV28, TRBJ1-2 and TRBJ2-5 showed preferential usage in persistent disease.

Time point given: newly diagnosed GD, antithyroid drugs for less than 3 months. PBMC-derived RNA was used for the TCR library. Germline CDR1 and CDR2: SGDLS and YYNGEE. The CDR3 has 16 amino acids. Trimming stripped 0 bases from V and 3 bases from J, with 12 bases between. iRepertoire HTBI primers and Arm-PCR of CDR3 regions built TCR beta libraries. TCRdb passed the multiplex PCR reads through MiXCR, listing each CDR3 protein once. The table includes 580,000 or so distinct CDR3 sequences, roughly 16% detected once. The sample also formed part of further work on T cells in Graves' hyperthyroidism and ophthalmopathy. That work adds: The HTBI primer set drove a first-round RT-PCR of the TCR CDR3.

This TCR was sampled from a man aged 18 to 29 with Graves disease. J is TRBJ1-4 and V is TRBV9; D is perhaps TRBD1 (5 bases). The sequencing used peripheral blood mononuclear cells (PBMCs), collected at new diagnosis, from a patient treated with antithyroid drugs. The CDR3 nucleotides are TGTGCCAGCAGCGTAGGCAAGACAGAGTCTAATGAAAAACTGTTTTTT. It codes for CASSVGKTESNEKLFF.